The 26 T cell receptor beta chains given below trace back to one sample, sequenced in a study of siplizumab effects on memory and regulatory T cells. Using immunoSEQ multiplex PCR, the repertoire was profiled, and TCRdb retains in-frame clones only, with some absent. The table has about 82,000 clones, about 87% seen once. The sample consisted of Tregs sorted from blood. The receptors stem from a human donor in good health.

The rearrangement joins TRBV6-6 to TRBJ1-2; 9 bases match TRBD1. The CDR3 consists of 14 residues. The germline V gene encodes CDR1 MNHNY and CDR2 SVGAGI (reference sequence). V dropped 5 bases and J dropped 6; count of bases not matched to a gene: 7. CDR3 coding DNA: TGTGCCAGCAGTGGACAGGACAGGGGACATGGCTACACCTTC. Its protein product is CASSGQDRGHGYTF.

This clone was observed once. V usage is TRBV5-1 and J usage is TRBJ1-6, with no clear D. V was cut by 4 bases and J by 6 bases, with 11 bases left in between. The CDR3 is 14 residues long. In germline, CDR1 is SGHRS, CDR2 YFSETQ. The CDR3 region has the DNA TGCGCCAGCAGCCTGACCGTGGGTAATTCACCCCTCCACTTT. Translation: CASSLTVGNSPLHF.

The genes are TRBV6-6 and TRBJ1-5; a weak D match, TRBD1 (5 bases). The germline V gene has CDR1 MNHNY and CDR2 SVGAGI (reference sequence). V shed 7 bases and J shed 3 bases, with 13 bases lying between them. The CDR3 is made up of 14 amino acids. The chain's CDR3 is CASNQGGFNQPQHF. As DNA, the CDR3 is TGTGCCAGCAATCAGGGCGGGTTCAATCAGCCCCAGCATTTT.

CDR3 loop: CASIPQGATEAFF. CDR3 bases: TGTGCCAGCATACCACAGGGGGCCACTGAAGCTTTCTTT. The gene calls are TRBV6-5 and TRBJ1-1; the match to TRBD1 covers 9 bases. Germline V gene sequence: CDR1 MNHEY, CDR2 SVGAGI. The V and J ends lost 7 bases and 4 bases, in that order; junction bases with no gene match: 4. There are 13 residues in the CDR3.

The rearrangement links TRBV6-5 to TRBJ1-2; 8 bases are a match to TRBD1. This CDR3 spans 14 amino acids. The ends lost 2 bases at V and 4 bases at J; junction bases unmatched: 3. Germline-derived CDR1 and CDR2 are MNHEY and SVGAGI. The CDR3 is CASSYVDRGYGYTF. The CDR3 DNA reads TGTGCCAGCAGTTACGTCGACAGGGGCTATGGCTACACCTTC.

The V and J genes are TRBV18 and TRBJ2-2; D is possibly TRBD2 (5 bases). CDR1 KGHSH and CDR2 LQKENI come from the germline V gene. The V and J ends lost 3 bases and 5 bases respectively, with 16 bases between them. The CDR3 contains 16 residues. CDR3 nucleotides: TGTGCCAGCTCACCCCAAGTGGCGTCGGGGACCGGGGAGCTGTTTTTT. Translation gives CASSPQVASGTGELFF.

The rearrangement joins TRBV6-5 to TRBJ2-5; 8 bases line up with TRBD2. The germline V gene encodes CDR1 MNHEY and CDR2 SVGAGI. The CDR3 extends over 13 amino acids. The V and J ends lost 6 bases and 4 bases, in that order; junction bases with no gene match: 4. CDR3 protein: CASSRSGGETQYF. The CDR3 DNA reads TGTGCCAGCAGCCGGAGCGGGGGAGAGACCCAGTACTTC.

The chain joins TRBV19 to TRBJ1-3; D is ambiguous. CDR1 and CDR2 (germline): LNHDA, SQIVND (reference sequence). The V end was cut by 5 bases, the J end by 0 bases, with 11 bases between. The CDR3 is 15 amino acids. This CDR3 reads CASSASGSSGNTIYF. The CDR3 region has the DNA TGTGCCAGTAGTGCATCCGGGAGCTCTGGAAACACCATATATTTT.

The chain has TRBV10-3 and TRBJ2-1, with TRBD2 identical over 14 bases. The CDR3 sequence is 15 residues long. Germline lookup yields CDR1 ENHRY and CDR2 SYGVKD. Trimming took 11 bases from V and 2 from J; bases not matched to a gene: 5. CDR3 in DNA: TGTGCCGCGACTAGCGGGGGGGGAACCTACAATGAGCAGTTCTTC. This codes for CAATSGGGTYNEQFF.

Worth noting for this clone: No conserved phenylalanine or tryptophan ends this CDR3, so it is likely a read error. The CDR3: CASSPPAGRALHS. In DNA form, the CDR3 reads TGTGCCAGCAGCCCCCCCGCGGGTCGAGCCCTCCACTCT. The chain links TRBV7-2 to TRBJ1-6, with no clear D. The V end was cut by 5 bases, the J end by 14 bases, with 16 bases between. From germline, CDR1 is SGHTA and CDR2 FQGNSA. CDR3 length: 13 residues.

The chain employs TRBV28 and TRBJ2-1, with 7 bases aligning to TRBD1. Trimming removed 2 bases from V and 0 bases from J; junction bases left unmatched: 10. The CDR3 loop spans 18 amino acids. The germline CDR1 and CDR2 sequences are MDHEN and SYDVKM. The chain's CDR3 is CASSLPMDRPSSYNEQFF. The CDR3 region has the DNA TGTGCCAGCAGTTTACCAATGGACAGGCCCAGCTCCTACAATGAGCAGTTCTTC.

This chain joins TRBV4-1 and TRBJ1-2; tentative D call: TRBD1 (5 bases). Trimming pared 8 bases from V and 2 bases from J, leaving 15 bases between. Germline CDR1 MGHRA, CDR2 YSYEKL. CDR3 length: 14 amino acids. CDR3 region: CASSRGGLNYGYTF. Written as DNA, the CDR3 is TGCGCCAGCTCCCGCGGGGGTTTAAACTATGGCTACACCTTC.

This rearrangement joins TRBV29-1 to TRBJ1-1, with D possibly matching TRBD1 (6 bases). The V end was cut by 7 bases, the J end by 2 bases, with 14 bases between. The CDR3 loop spans 13 amino acids. Germline lookup yields CDR1 SQVTM and CDR2 ANQGSEA. The CDR3 region is CSARKGGNTEAFF. The CDR3 DNA sequence: TGCAGCGCCCGGAAGGGGGGCAACACTGAAGCTTTCTTT.

This rearrangement joins TRBV18 to TRBJ2-3; D might be TRBD1 or TRBD2, each matching 5 bases. This CDR3 has 15 residues. CDR1 is KGHSH, CDR2 LQKENI, per germline. Trimming left V 4 bases short and J 0 bases short, with 11 bases between. Written as DNA, the CDR3 is TGTGCCAGCTCACTGGGTTGGGACAGCACAGATACGCAGTATTTT. Encoded protein: CASSLGWDSTDTQYF.

The chain uses TRBV19 and TRBJ2-3, with 11 positions matching TRBD2. V trimming: 5 bases; J trimming: 0 bases; junction bases outside the gene matches: 13. Germline values: CDR1 LNHDA, CDR2 SQIVND (reference sequence). The length of the CDR3 is 19 residues. CDR3 loop: CASSPHHFRLAGSTDTQYF. CDR3 bases: TGTGCCAGTAGTCCCCACCATTTTAGACTAGCGGGGAGCACAGATACGCAGTATTTT.

The V gene is TRBV9, the J gene TRBJ2-7, with TRBD1 matching 8 bases. This CDR3 region has 14 residues. Germline V gene lookup returns CDR1 SGDLS and CDR2 YYNGEE. Trimming cost V 0 bases and J 5 bases; bases outside gene matches: 4. CDR3 sequence: CASSVGQGPDEQYF. DNA for the CDR3: TGTGCCAGCAGCGTAGGACAGGGGCCGGACGAGCAGTACTTC.

This rearrangement joins TRBV7-3 to TRBJ2-7; D gene unclear. The CDR3 sequence is 13 residues long. Trimming left V 5 bases short and J 6 bases short, with 14 bases between. Germline V gene data show CDR1 as SGHTA and CDR2 as FQGTGA. The CDR3 is CASSLRLAGEQYF. The CDR3 DNA is TGTGCCAGCAGCCTAAGGTTGGCAGGCGAGCAGTACTTC.

Notes on this clone: Other DNA sequences in the same sample also yield this CDR3. J is TRBJ2-7 and V is TRBV7-8, with D unresolved. Looked up from germline, CDR1 is SGHVS and CDR2 is FQNEAQ. CDR3 length equals 14 residues. The V gene lost 1 base and the J gene lost 3 bases, with 10 bases spanning the gap. CDR3 amino acids: CASSLEARLYEQYF. In nucleotides, the CDR3 is TGTGCCAGCAGCTTAGAGGCTCGACTCTACGAGCAGTACTTC.

Here the CDR3 reads CASSIQGTDTQYF. DNA of the CDR3: TGTGCCAGTAGTATACAGGGCACAGATACGCAGTATTTT. The chain recombines TRBV19 with TRBJ2-3, with D hard to call. The CDR3 has 13 amino acids. Looked up from germline, CDR1 is LNHDA and CDR2 is SQIVND (reference sequence). Trimming pared 2 bases from V and 1 base from J, leaving 4 bases between.

This chain connects TRBV5-7 to TRBJ2-2; D possibly corresponds to TRBD2 (7 bases). TRBV5-7 is known as an ORF, though its function is uncertain. V was clipped by 4 bases and J by 4 bases, with 11 bases between them. CDR3 size: 14 residues. The CDR3: CASSEGGPTGELFF. The CDR3 DNA sequence: TGTGCCAGCAGCGAGGGGGGGCCCACCGGGGAGCTGTTTTTT.

This chain links TRBV2 with TRBJ2-7; 10 bases agree with TRBD1. V was clipped by 9 bases and J by 4 bases; unmatched bases: 6. The CDR3 contains 13 residues. The germline CDR1 and CDR2 sequences are SNHLY and FYNNEI. DNA of the CDR3: TGTGCCAGGGGGGGGACAGGGGTATACGAGCAGTACTTC. Its protein is CARGGTGVYEQYF.

This clone appeared a few times. V gene TRBV29-1 combines with J gene TRBJ1-2, with D perhaps TRBD1 (6 bases). The CDR3 length is 13 residues. Trimming removed 6 bases at V and 7 bases at J, with 18 bases between. Per germline, CDR1 SQVTM and CDR2 ANQGSEA. The CDR3 loop is CSVKTGTTVGYTF. The CDR3 DNA reads TGCAGCGTAAAGACCGGGACAACGGTTGGCTACACCTTC.

V usage is TRBV7-9 and J usage is TRBJ1-4; the D is unclear. The CDR3 extends over 15 amino acids. V lost 8 bases and J 4 bases, leaving 17 bases between the germline ends. Germline CDR1 and CDR2: SEHNR and FQNEAQ (reference sequence). Written as DNA, the CDR3 is TGTGCCAGCGGCCTTGAGAGACTCAGTAATGAAAAACTGTTTTTT. Protein product: CASGLERLSNEKLFF.

This chain links TRBV11-1 with TRBJ1-2; 9 positions match TRBD1. V was clipped by 3 bases and J by 0 bases; unmatched bases: 8. The germline gives CDR1 SGHAT, CDR2 FQDESV (reference sequence). The CDR3 consists of 17 residues. CDR3 in amino acids: CASSFLRDRVSNYGYTF. CDR3 coding DNA: TGTGCCAGCAGCTTCTTACGGGACAGGGTTTCTAACTATGGCTACACCTTC.

The chain is built from TRBV7-9 and TRBJ1-5; tentative D call: TRBD1 (5 bases). The CDR3 sequence is 14 residues long. V lost 1 base and J lost 6, with 10 bases in between. Germline CDR1 and CDR2: SEHNR and FQNEAQ (reference sequence). Here the CDR3 reads CASSLGGGIQPQHF. CDR3 DNA: TGTGCCAGCAGCTTAGGGGGGGGGATTCAGCCCCAGCATTTT.

This clone was seen many times. This chain connects TRBV19 to TRBJ1-1, with D possibly matching TRBD1 (6 bases). The CDR3 extends over 14 amino acids. The ends were cut back, 7 bases at V and 1 base at J, with 13 bases in the middle. The germline gives CDR1 LNHDA, CDR2 SQIVND (reference sequence). As DNA, the CDR3 is TGTGCCAGTATAAGGAACAGGGAGAACACTGAAGCTTTCTTT. Translating gives CASIRNRENTEAFF.